Included here is one T cell receptor (beta chain) sequence, with context. Its antigen is as yet unknown. Data came from immunoSEQ multiplex PCR; TCRdb stores just in-frame clones and leaves some out. Of 50,000 to 70,000 clones listed, approximately 72% are singletons. Trimming pared 2 bases from V and 0 bases from J, leaving 17 bases between. CDR1 and CDR2 (germline): MGHRA, YSYEKL. The CDR3 is made up of 17 amino acids. The sample is drawn from a study of vaccination effects on CD4 cells after COVID-19. Study at large: At 16 days and one week before vaccination, two convalescent patients gave samples. Findings and caveats of the study: Few convalescent patients, and no early post-infection timepoints, were available to the study. New vaccine-induced clones dominated convalescents' post-vaccine spike-reactive clones.

Cultured cells yielded isolated CD4+ T cells after 10 days. The chain links TRBV4-1 to TRBJ2-7; either TRBD1 or TRBD2 may supply D (6 bases each). Source: CD4+ T cells from PBMCs cultured without peptide, taken before COVID-19 vaccination. This sequence originates from a human donor who had a prior SARS-CoV-2 infection. Here the CDR3 reads CASSQTPRGAFSYEQYF. DNA for the CDR3: TGCGCCAGCAGCCAAACGCCTAGGGGGGCTTTCTCCTACGAGCAGTACTTC.